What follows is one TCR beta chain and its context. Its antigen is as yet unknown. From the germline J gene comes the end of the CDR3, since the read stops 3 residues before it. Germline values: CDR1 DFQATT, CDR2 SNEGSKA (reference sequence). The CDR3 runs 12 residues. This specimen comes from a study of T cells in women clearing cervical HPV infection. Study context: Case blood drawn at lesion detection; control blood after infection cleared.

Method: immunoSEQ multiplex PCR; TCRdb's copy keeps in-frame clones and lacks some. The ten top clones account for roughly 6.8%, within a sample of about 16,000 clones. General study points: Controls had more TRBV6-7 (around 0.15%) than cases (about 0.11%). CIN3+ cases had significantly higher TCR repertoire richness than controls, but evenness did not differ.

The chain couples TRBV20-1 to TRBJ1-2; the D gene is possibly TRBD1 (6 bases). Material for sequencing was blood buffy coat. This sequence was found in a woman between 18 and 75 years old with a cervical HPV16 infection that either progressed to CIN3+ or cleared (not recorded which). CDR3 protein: CSARDGQRVYTF. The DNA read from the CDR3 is TGCAGTGCTAGAGATGGACAGAGAGTC.